The rows below give T cell receptor beta chains drawn from one sample of a study of blood T cell repertoires in COVID-19. Generated by immunoSEQ multiplex PCR, the TCRdb table keeps only in-frame clones and is missing some. The sample contains tens of thousands of clones, roughly 90% of which appear only once. The sequencing sample was made of peripheral blood. These receptors were collected from a middle-aged man with acute or convalescent COVID-19. Each CDR3 is given with its conserved first and last residue. D genes are given only for firm matches. Only part of the rows carry a size: once, few, many, or a class if the clone is expanded.

D gene	clone size	V gene	J gene	CDR3 protein	CDR3 DNA
TRBD2	NA	TRBV2	TRBJ2-1	CASIRTSGAYNEQFF	TGTGCCAGCATCAGGACTAGCGGGGCCTACAATGAGCAGTTCTTC
NA	NA	TRBV5-1	TRBJ1-2	CASGRGYQNGYTF	TGCGCCAGCGGCAGGGGCTATCAGAATGGCTACACCTTC
NA	NA	TRBV27	TRBJ1-6	CASSLRHVVRTGQNSPLHF	TGTGCCAGCAGTTTACGACATGTAGTACGTACAGGACAAAATTCACCCCTCCACTTT
NA	NA	TRBV5-1	TRBJ1-2	CASRMTRDYGYTF	TGCGCCAGCAGAATGACGAGGGACTATGGCTACACCTTC
TRBD1	NA	TRBV6-5	TRBJ2-1	CASRPGQGSYNEQFF	TGTGCCAGCAGACCAGGACAGGGCTCCTACAATGAGCAGTTCTTC
NA	NA	TRBV2	TRBJ2-5	CASSGDIETQYF	TGTGCCAGCAGTGGGGACATCGAGACCCAGTACTTC
NA	NA	TRBV6-5	TRBJ1-5	CASSSQGYQPQHF	TGTGCCAGCAGCTCCCAGGGATATCAGCCCCAGCATTTT
TRBD2	few	TRBV7-3	TRBJ2-7	CASSLASGDYEQYF	TGTGCCAGCAGCTTAGCTAGCGGGGACTACGAGCAGTACTTC
NA	NA	TRBV5-5	TRBJ1-3	CASSLDWSGNTIYF	TGTGCCAGCAGCTTGGATTGGAGTGGAAACACCATATATTTT
TRBD1	once	TRBV19	TRBJ2-1	CASSIPGQGQGDEQFF	TGTGCCAGTAGTATACCCGGACAGGGGCAGGGCGATGAGCAGTTCTTC
TRBD2	NA	TRBV7-3	TRBJ2-1	CASSLKIAGSYNEQFF	TGTGCCAGCAGCTTAAAGATAGCGGGATCCTACAATGAGCAGTTCTTC